These 15 T cell receptor beta chains were sequenced from one sample in a study of technical replicates of blood from several donors. Here immunoSEQ multiplex PCR was the method, and the copy in TCRdb shows in-frame clones only, minus some. The sample holds tens of thousands of clones, 85% to 95% seen once. The sample consisted of T cells isolated from PBMCs. These receptors were collected from a human donor in good health.

The chain is built from TRBV4-1 and TRBJ2-7; TRBD2 matches at 7 bases. Looked up from germline, CDR1 is MGHRA and CDR2 is YSYEKL. The trim removed 4 bases at V and 6 bases at J, leaving 6 bases unmatched. The CDR3 loop spans 13 amino acids. The CDR3 sequence: CASSLGREFEQYF. The CDR3 nucleotides read TGCGCCAGCAGCCTAGGGCGGGAGTTCGAGCAGTACTTC.

The rearrangement uses TRBV6-5 and TRBJ1-2; D is possibly TRBD1 (5 bases). The CDR3 is 12 amino acids. Germline assignment: CDR1 MNHEY and CDR2 SVGAGI. Deletions cut 5 bases from V and 7 bases from J, with 11 bases between. The DNA of the CDR3 is TGTGCCAGCAGTCCGTCGGGGGGTGGCTACACCTTC. It encodes CASSPSGGGYTF.

The V gene is TRBV5-1, the J gene TRBJ1-3; a weak D match, TRBD1 (5 bases). This CDR3 has 14 amino acids. Trimming removed 6 bases from V and 0 bases from J, with 10 bases in between. CDR1 and CDR2 (germline): SGHRS, YFSETQ. The CDR3: CASKQDFSGNTIYF. CDR3 in DNA: TGCGCCAGCAAACAGGATTTCTCTGGAAACACCATATATTTT.

This clone appeared once. The rearrangement joins TRBV6-1 to TRBJ2-1; D is undetermined. There are 16 residues in the CDR3. CDR1 is MNHNS, CDR2 SASEGT, per germline. V lost 4 bases and J 0 bases, leaving 13 bases between the germline ends. The CDR3 reads CASSALMEHSYNEQFF. The CDR3 nucleotides are TGTGCCAGCAGTGCTTTAATGGAGCACTCCTACAATGAGCAGTTCTTC.

V is TRBV30 and J is TRBJ2-7, with D possibly TRBD2 on 6 matching bases. Trimming shortened V by 3 bases and J by 3 bases, and 6 bases separated the two germline ends. Germline CDR1 and CDR2: GTSNPN and SVGIG (reference sequence). The CDR3 covers 11 residues. The CDR3 DNA reads TGTGCCTGGAGGGGACTCTACGAGCAGTACTTC. It yields the protein CAWRGLYEQYF.

The chain carries TRBV10-3 and TRBJ2-3; D is uncertain. This CDR3 region has 14 residues. Germline CDR1 reads ENHRY; CDR2 reads SYGVKD. Trimming cost V 2 bases and J 0 bases, with 6 bases left between them. Here the CDR3 DNA reads TGTGCCATCAGTGAGAGCCACAGCACAGATACGCAGTATTTT. Protein sequence: CAISESHSTDTQYF.

The V call is TRBV28, the J call TRBJ2-1; 10 positions match TRBD2. This CDR3 contains 17 residues. V was pared by 8 bases and J by 0 bases, with 10 bases of the junction left unmatched. Germline V CDR1 and CDR2: MDHEN, SYDVKM. The CDR3 bases are TGTGCCAGCGTCAGGACTAGCGGAACGAGCTCCTACAATGAGCAGTTCTTC. Its protein product is CASVRTSGTSSYNEQFF.

This chain links TRBV5-1 with TRBJ2-3; 9 nucleotides agree with TRBD2. This CDR3 region has 16 residues. Germline CDR1 SGHRS, CDR2 YFSETQ. The trim removed 0 bases at V and 5 bases at J, leaving 7 bases unmatched. The CDR3 loop is CASSLAGGRALDTQYF. The CDR3 nucleotides read TGCGCCAGCAGCTTGGCGGGCGGGAGGGCCTTAGATACGCAGTATTTT.

The V call is TRBV5-4, the J call TRBJ2-3; D gene uncertain. The CDR3 loop spans 12 amino acids. CDR1 is SGHNT, CDR2 YYREEE, per germline (reference sequence). V was clipped by 1 base and J by 4 bases, with 4 bases between them. CDR3 nucleotides: TGTGCCAGCAGCTTGATAGCAGATACGCAGTATTTT. Its translation: CASSLIADTQYF.

V usage is TRBV7-9 and J usage is TRBJ1-3; D remains ambiguous. The germline V and J ends were trimmed by 8 bases and 0 bases, with 5 bases remaining between them. CDR3 length: 12 residues. Germline assignment: CDR1 SEHNR and CDR2 FQNEAQ (reference sequence). The CDR3 coding sequence is TGTGCCAGCCGCGCCTCTGGAAACACCATATATTTT. Translating gives CASRASGNTIYF.

V is TRBV28 and J is TRBJ1-1; D is uncertain. Germline assignment: CDR1 MDHEN and CDR2 SYDVKM. The CDR3 is 13 amino acids. Trimming stripped 6 bases from V and 8 bases from J, with 16 bases between. CDR3 DNA sequence: TGTGCCAGCAGCACCCCCTGGTTGCGCGAAGCTTTCTTT. Translated, it gives CASSTPWLREAFF.

This rearrangement joins TRBV5-1 to TRBJ2-3; 10 nucleotides align to TRBD2. CDR1 and CDR2 (germline): SGHRS, YFSETQ. Trimming at V came to 4 bases and at J to 2 bases, leaving 7 bases not matched to a gene. CDR3 size: 16 residues. The CDR3 is CASSRASGGYTDTQYF. DNA of the CDR3: TGCGCCAGCAGCCGAGCTAGCGGGGGTTACACAGATACGCAGTATTTT.

The table lists this clone with a count of one. The chain joins TRBV7-9 to TRBJ2-7, with TRBD1 matching 8 bases. Germline V CDR1 and CDR2: SEHNR, FQNEAQ (reference sequence). J was trimmed by 6 bases and V by 6 bases; bases with no gene match: 4. CDR3 length equals 12 residues. Here the CDR3 DNA reads TGTGCCAGCAGTTCGGACAGGGTCGAGCAGTACTTC. This encodes CASSSDRVEQYF.

V gene TRBV7-3 combines with J gene TRBJ2-2; 9 bases are shared with TRBD2. CDR3 length equals 15 residues. V lost 9 bases and J lost 5; bases outside the gene matches: 10. Looked up from germline, CDR1 is SGHTA and CDR2 is FQGTGA. CDR3 protein: CASKGASGTTGELFF. CDR3 DNA: TGTGCCAGTAAAGGGGCTAGCGGGACGACCGGGGAGCTGTTTTTT.

This chain links TRBV2 with TRBJ1-5, with D possibly matching TRBD1 (6 bases). CDR1 and CDR2 from the germline V gene are SNHLY and FYNNEI. Trimming removed 3 bases from V and 7 bases from J, with 13 bases in between. The CDR3 spans 14 residues. CDR3 loop: CASSDSLRGQPQHF. The CDR3 DNA reads TGTGCCAGCAGTGACAGTTTAAGGGGGCAGCCCCAGCATTTT. The entire variable domain, with the rest obtained from reference TRBV2 and TRBJ1-5, is as follows: EPEVTQTPSHQVTQMGQEVILRCVPISNHLYFYWYRQILGQKVEFLVSFYNNEISEKSEIFDDQFSVERPDGSNFTLKIRSTKLEDSAMYFCASSDSLRGQPQHFGDGTRLSIL.